The present T cell receptor beta chain was sequenced within a study of brain T cells in children with intractable seizures. For this clone: Its antigen remains unidentified.

Sequencing used immunoSEQ multiplex PCR; TCRdb keeps in-frame clones, though not all of them. This sample has 80,000 or so clones, with 93% found just once. Study findings and constraints: Only CDR3 sequence similarity suggested viral specificity, without known HCMV serostatus. Pre-surgery blood may have been undersampled, hiding some clones.

The ends lost 5 bases at V and 7 bases at J; junction bases unmatched: 5. Germline CDR1 and CDR2: SGHRS and YFSETQ. The CDR3 spans 13 residues. The input for sequencing was peripheral blood, taken at surgery. The sequence was obtained from a boy younger than two with tuberous sclerosis and intractable seizures. The chain has TRBV5-1 and TRBJ1-2, with 10 bases aligning to TRBD1. CDR3 protein: CASREGQGSGYTF. In nucleotides, the CDR3 is TGCGCCAGCAGGGAGGGACAGGGGTCTGGCTACACCTTC.